This TCR beta chain is from a study of blood T cell repertoires in COVID-19. At the level of the study: Acute and convalescent COVID-19 specimens originated in the United States, Italy and Spain. PBMCs, B-cell-depleted T cells, or T cells were the source of the cDNA or gDNA that made up the material.

Germline-derived CDR1 and CDR2 are LGHDT and YNNKEL (reference sequence). This CDR3 has 16 amino acids. With 4 bases removed from V and 0 bases from J, the gap between germline ends came to 12 bases. This table comes from immunoSEQ multiplex PCR, and its TCRdb copy is limited to in-frame clones, with some not included. The sample includes under 50,000 clones, 80% to 90% of them seen just once. Sequenced: peripheral blood. The chain employs TRBV3-1 (or the pseudogene TRBV3-2) and TRBJ2-2, with D maybe TRBD1 (5 bases). The TCR sequence derives from a man between 35 and 55 years old with active COVID-19. The chain's CDR3 is CASSPWGASNTGELFF. Written as DNA, the CDR3 is TGTGCCAGCAGCCCGTGGGGCGCGTCGAACACCGGGGAGCTGTTTTTT.